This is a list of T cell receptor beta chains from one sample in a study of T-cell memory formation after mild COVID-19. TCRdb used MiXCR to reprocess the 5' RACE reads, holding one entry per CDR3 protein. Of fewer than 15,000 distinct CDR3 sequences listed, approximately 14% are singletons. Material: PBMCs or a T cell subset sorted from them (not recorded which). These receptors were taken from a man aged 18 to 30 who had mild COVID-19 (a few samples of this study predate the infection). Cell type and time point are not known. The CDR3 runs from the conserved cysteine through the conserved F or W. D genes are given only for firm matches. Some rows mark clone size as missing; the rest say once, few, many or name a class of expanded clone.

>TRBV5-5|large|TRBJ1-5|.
CASSLYRDSPRPQHF
TGTGCCAGCAGCTTATACCGGGACTCCCCCAGGCCCCAGCATTTT
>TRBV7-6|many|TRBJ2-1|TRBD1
CASSSYRGRTYNEQFF
TGTGCCAGCAGCTCCTACAGGGGGCGAACCTACAATGAGCAGTTCTTC
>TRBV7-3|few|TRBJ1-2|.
CASSAPGGGGYTF
TGTGCCAGCAGCGCCCCGGGGGGAGGGGGCTACACCTTC
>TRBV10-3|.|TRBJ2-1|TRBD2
CAISEFSGSSYNEQFF
TGTGCCATCAGTGAATTTAGCGGGAGCTCCTACAATGAGCAGTTCTTC
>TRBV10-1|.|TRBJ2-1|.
CASSESAGSYNEQFF
TGCGCCAGCAGTGAGTCAGCCGGGTCCTACAATGAGCAGTTCTTC
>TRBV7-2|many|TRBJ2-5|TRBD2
CASSPPPLRGEETQYF
TGTGCCAGCAGCCCACCGCCATTGCGGGGGGAAGAGACCCAGTACTTC
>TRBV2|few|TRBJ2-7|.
CASSAAYEQYF
TGTGCCAGCAGTGCCGCCTACGAGCAGTACTTC
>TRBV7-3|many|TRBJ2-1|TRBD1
CASSRQGTIGNEQFF
TGTGCCAGCAGCAGACAGGGGACAATAGGCAATGAGCAGTTCTTC
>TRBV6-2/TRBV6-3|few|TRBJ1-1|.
CAGVWGMIGNTEAFF
TGTGCCGGGGTTTGGGGGATGATCGGGAACACTGAAGCTTTCTTT
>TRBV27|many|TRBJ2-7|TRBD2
CASASGGSYEQYF
TGTGCCAGCGCCTCGGGGGGAAGTTACGAGCAGTACTTC
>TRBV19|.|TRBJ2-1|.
CASSFWPVMGGSSYNEQFF
TGTGCCAGTAGCTTTTGGCCGGTTATGGGCGGAAGCTCCTACAATGAGCAGTTCTTC
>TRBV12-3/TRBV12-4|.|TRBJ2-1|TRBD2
CASSKSLAGPHEGEQFF
TGTGCCAGCAGCAAGAGCTTAGCGGGGCCACACGAGGGTGAGCAGTTCTTC
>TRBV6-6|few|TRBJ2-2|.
CAIELNTGELFF
TGTGCCATCGAGTTGAACACCGGGGAGCTGTTTTTT
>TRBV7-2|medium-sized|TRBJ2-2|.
CASSYIAGPLGTGELFF
TGTGCCAGCAGCTACATTGCCGGACCGCTGGGTACCGGGGAGCTGTTTTTT
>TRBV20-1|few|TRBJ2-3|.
CSARVQMAVDTQYF
TGCAGTGCTAGAGTTCAAATGGCAGTGGATACGCAGTATTTT
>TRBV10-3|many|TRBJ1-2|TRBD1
CAIWGDSLNYGYTF
TGTGCCATCTGGGGGGACAGTCTCAACTATGGCTACACCTTC
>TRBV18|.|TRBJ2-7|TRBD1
CASSPGQGAYYEQYF
TGTGCCAGCTCACCCGGACAGGGGGCGTACTACGAGCAGTACTTC
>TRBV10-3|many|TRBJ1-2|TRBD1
CAIRDRVTYGYTF
TGTGCCATCAGAGACAGGGTTACCTATGGCTACACCTTC
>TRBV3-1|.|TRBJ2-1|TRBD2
CASSQESLAGTYNEQFF
TGTGCCAGCAGCCAAGAAAGCCTAGCGGGAACATACAATGAGCAGTTCTTC
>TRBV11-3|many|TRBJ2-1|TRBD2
CASSKGLAGGIIEQFF
TGTGCCAGCAGCAAGGGGCTAGCGGGGGGCATCATTGAGCAGTTCTTC
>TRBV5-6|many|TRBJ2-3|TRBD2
CASSFGGGTDTQYF
TGTGCCAGCAGCTTTGGGGGGGGCACAGATACGCAGTATTTT
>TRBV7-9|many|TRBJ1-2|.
CASSLYSSSNYGYTF
TGTGCCAGCAGCCTATACAGTAGTTCTAACTATGGCTACACCTTC
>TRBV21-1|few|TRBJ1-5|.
CASSKPRRSGHNQPQHF
TGTGCCAGCAGCAAACCTCGTCGGAGCGGCCACAATCAGCCCCAGCATTTT
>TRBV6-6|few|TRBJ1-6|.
CASAGGLWFRSPLHF
TGTGCCAGTGCCGGGGGCCTCTGGTTCCGTTCACCCCTCCACTTT
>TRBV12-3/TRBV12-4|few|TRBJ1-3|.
CASSSGNTIYF
TGTGCCAGCAGCTCCGGAAACACCATATATTTT
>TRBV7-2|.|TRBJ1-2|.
CASSLGGHNYGYTF
TGTGCCAGCAGCTTAGGAGGGCACAACTATGGCTACACCTTC
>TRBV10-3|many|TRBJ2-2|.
CAISESTPGQGALLYTGELFF
TGTGCCATCAGTGAGTCTACCCCGGGACAAGGAGCCCTTCTGTACACCGGGGAGCTGTTTTTT
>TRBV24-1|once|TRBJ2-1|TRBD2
CATSDAGTSGLEQFF
TGTGCCACCAGTGACGCCGGGACTAGCGGGTTAGAGCAGTTCTTC
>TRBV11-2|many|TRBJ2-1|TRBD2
CASSPRLAGGFRNEQFF
TGTGCCAGCAGCCCCCGACTAGCGGGGGGTTTTCGAAATGAGCAGTTCTTC
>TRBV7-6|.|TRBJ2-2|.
CASNNGRGWTGELFF
TGTGCCAGCAATAACGGACGGGGGTGGACCGGGGAGCTGTTTTTT
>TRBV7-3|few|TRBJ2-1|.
CASSLGSPVGRNNEQFF
TGTGCCAGCAGCTTAGGGAGCCCCGTTGGTAGGAACAATGAGCAGTTCTTC
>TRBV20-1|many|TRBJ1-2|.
CSARKGTTPYGYTF
TGCAGTGCTAGAAAAGGGACAACCCCCTATGGCTACACCTTC
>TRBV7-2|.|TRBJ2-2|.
CASSPDRITGELFF
TGTGCCAGCAGTCCGGACCGCATCACCGGGGAGCTGTTTTTT
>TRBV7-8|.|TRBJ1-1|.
CASSPYLLMNTEAFF
TGTGCCAGCAGCCCATACCTTCTGATGAACACTGAAGCTTTCTTT
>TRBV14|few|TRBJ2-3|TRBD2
CASSQGGRGMDTQYF
TGTGCCAGCAGCCAAGGTGGGAGGGGTATGGATACGCAGTATTTT
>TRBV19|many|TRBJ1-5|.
CASSRGSNQPQHF
TGTGCCAGTAGTAGGGGGAGCAATCAGCCCCAGCATTTT